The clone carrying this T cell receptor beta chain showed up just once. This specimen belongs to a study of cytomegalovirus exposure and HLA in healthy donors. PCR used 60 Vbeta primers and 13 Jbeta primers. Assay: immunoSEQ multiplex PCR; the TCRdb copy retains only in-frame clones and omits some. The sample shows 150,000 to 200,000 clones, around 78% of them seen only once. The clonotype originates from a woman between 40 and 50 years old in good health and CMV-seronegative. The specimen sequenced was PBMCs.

The CDR3 loop reads CASRGQGHNQPQHF. The CDR3 DNA reads as TGTGCCAGCAGGGGACAGGGGCACAATCAGCCCCAGCATTTT. The chain is built from TRBV6-5 and TRBJ1-5; 10 bases fit TRBD1. The CDR3 has 14 residues. V lost 6 bases and J lost 3; bases outside the gene matches: 2. Germline loops: CDR1 MNHEY, CDR2 SVGAGI.